Listed here are 32 T cell receptor beta chains from one sample, sequenced in a study of T cells in localized non-small cell lung cancer. Method: immunoSEQ multiplex PCR; TCRdb's copy keeps in-frame clones and lacks some. The repertoire holds about 70,000 clones, 86% seen once, with just over 20% in the top ten. The sequencing here drew on peripheral blood, taken before any cancer treatment. All receptors come from a male donor older than 55 with stage III squamous cell lung carcinoma.

V and J are TRBV11-2 and TRBJ2-7; D might be TRBD1 or TRBD2, each matching 5 bases. V lost 3 bases and J lost 2, with 5 bases in between. Germline values: CDR1 SGHAT, CDR2 FQNNGV. The CDR3 extends over 12 amino acids. This CDR3 is CASSLGAYEQYV. As DNA, the CDR3 is TGTGCCAGCAGCTTGGGGGCCTACGAGCAGTACGTC.

The chain combines TRBV28 with TRBJ2-6; 8 bases fit TRBD1. From germline, CDR1 is MDHEN and CDR2 SYDVKM. The CDR3 is made up of 16 amino acids. V trimming: 8 bases; J trimming: 0 bases; junction bases outside the gene matches: 6. The CDR3 protein is CASRTGFSSGANVLTF. In nucleotides, the CDR3 is TGTGCCAGCCGGACAGGGTTTAGCTCTGGGGCCAACGTCCTGACTTTC. The full variable domain, with the rest looked up from reference TRBV28 and TRBJ2-6, is DVKVTQSSRYLVKRTGEKVFLECVQDMDHENMFWYRQDPGLGLRLIYFSYDVKMKEKGDIPEGYSVSREKKERFSLILESASTNQTSMYLCASRTGFSSGANVLTFGAGSRLTVL.

This chain joins TRBV28 and TRBJ1-1; D possibly corresponds to TRBD1 (5 bases). With 7 bases removed from V and 7 bases from J, the gap between germline ends came to 22 bases. CDR1 is MDHEN and CDR2 is SYDVKM in the germline V gene. The CDR3 is 15 residues long. CDR3 sequence: CASKPGGASRSEAFF. The CDR3 DNA reads TGTGCCAGCAAGCCAGGAGGGGCCTCGAGGAGTGAAGCTTTCTTT.

The chain links TRBV7-2 to TRBJ2-5; no clear D. Deletions cut 5 bases from V and 1 base from J, with 11 bases between. This CDR3 comprises 14 residues. CDR1 SGHTA and CDR2 FQGNSA come from the germline V gene. CDR3 bases: TGTGCCAGCAGCAGAACGGGCCTCCAAGAGACCCAGTACTTC. Its protein product is CASSRTGLQETQYF.

The gene calls are TRBV6-5 and TRBJ1-1; weak D call: TRBD1 (6 bases). Germline-derived CDR1 and CDR2 are MNHEY and SVGAGI. This CDR3 comprises 12 residues. V lost 3 bases to trimming and J lost 8 bases, with 10 bases between them. CDR3 loop: CASSYSRGEAFF. The DNA for the CDR3 is TGTGCCAGCAGTTATAGCAGGGGCGAAGCTTTCTTT.

V and J are TRBV19 and TRBJ2-2; D is possibly TRBD1 (5 bases). The CDR3 sequence is 13 residues long. V lost 4 bases to trimming and J lost 4 bases, with 7 bases between them. The germline CDR1 and CDR2 sequences are LNHDA and SQIVND (reference sequence). CDR3 sequence reads: CASSRQSTGELFF. CDR3 in DNA: TGTGCCAGTAGTAGACAGAGCACCGGGGAGCTGTTTTTT.

The V and J genes are TRBV27 and TRBJ1-1; D might be TRBD1 (5 bases). Trimming removed 5 bases from V and 6 bases from J, with 13 bases in between. Germline assignment: CDR1 MNHEY and CDR2 SMNVEV (reference sequence). This CDR3 is 13 amino acids long. CDR3 amino acids: CASSRQVGAEAFF. CDR3 DNA sequence: TGTGCCAGCAGTCGCCAGGTGGGGGCTGAAGCTTTCTTT.

CDR3 coding DNA: TGTGCCAGCAGACGAGACAGGGTCGGAACCGGGGAGCTGTTTTTT. It yields the protein CASRRDRVGTGELFF. The chain links TRBV7-6 to TRBJ2-2, with TRBD1 matching over 7 bases. The germline gives CDR1 SGHVS, CDR2 FNYEAQ. The V segment lost 6 bases and the J segment 5 bases; nucleotides outside the gene matches: 9. This CDR3 is 15 amino acids long.

The chain recombines TRBV6-6 with TRBJ1-5, with D perhaps matching TRBD1 (5 bases). The germline V gene has CDR1 MNHNY and CDR2 SVGAGI (reference sequence). V dropped 8 bases and J dropped 1 base, with 15 bases sitting between them. CDR3 length: 15 amino acids. The CDR3 sequence is CASSGGTWSNQPQHF. Written as DNA, the CDR3 is TGTGCCAGCTCCGGGGGTACTTGGAGCAATCAGCCCCAGCATTTT.

This clone was picked up a small number of times. V gene TRBV19 combines with J gene TRBJ2-5; D may be TRBD1 (6 bases). Germline loops: CDR1 LNHDA, CDR2 SQIVND (reference sequence). The CDR3 extends over 14 amino acids. Trimming removed 7 bases from V and 4 bases from J, with 16 bases in between. CDR3 sequence reads: CASTGIGQIETQYF. Here the CDR3 DNA reads TGTGCCAGTACCGGGATCGGACAGATAGAGACCCAGTACTTC.

This clone is a singleton in its sample. The chain couples TRBV7-2 to TRBJ2-5; D may be TRBD2 (5 bases). V was shortened by 5 bases and J by 13 bases, with 14 bases between the two germline ends. Germline loops: CDR1 SGHTA, CDR2 FQGNSA. This CDR3 spans 11 amino acids. The DNA of the CDR3 is TGTGCCAGCAGCACCTCCGGACTCCCGTACTTC. Amino acid sequence: CASSTSGLPYF.

This clone came up once. This chain joins TRBV11-3 and TRBJ2-2; TRBD2 matches 8 bases. The CDR3 loop spans 14 amino acids. Trimming cost V 1 base and J 5 bases; bases outside gene matches: 0. The germline V gene encodes CDR1 SGHNT and CDR2 YENEEA. DNA for the CDR3: TGTGCCAGCAGCTTAGTAGCGGGGACCGGGGAGCTGTTTTTT. The encoded protein is CASSLVAGTGELFF.

The rearrangement uses TRBV7-2 and TRBJ2-5, with unresolved D. Germline assignment: CDR1 SGHTA and CDR2 FQGNSA. This CDR3 is built from 13 residues. The V gene lost 3 bases and the J gene lost 4 bases, with 9 bases spanning the gap. DNA for the CDR3: TGTGCCAGCAGCTTTGGGGTTAGAGAGACCCAGTACTTC. Amino acids: CASSFGVRETQYF.

This chain joins TRBV5-1 and TRBJ2-5, with D perhaps matching TRBD1 or TRBD2 (5 bases each). Germline V gene data show CDR1 as SGHRS and CDR2 as YFSETQ. The CDR3 runs to 14 residues. V gave up 3 bases and J gave up 4 bases, with 13 bases separating them. The CDR3 here is CASSSNGGSETQYF. As DNA, the CDR3 is TGCGCCAGCAGCTCGAATGGGGGATCAGAGACCCAGTACTTC.

This sequence joins TRBV4-2 and TRBJ1-2; 7 nucleotides line up with TRBD1. The CDR3 has 14 residues. Losses at the gene ends were 4 bases for V and 3 bases for J; bases not matched to a gene: 5. Germline V CDR1 and CDR2: LGHNA, YNFKEQ. For the CDR3, the DNA is TGTGCCAGCAGCCGGGGGCAGGGGGACTATGGCTACACCTTC. Protein product: CASSRGQGDYGYTF.

The J gene is TRBJ2-3, the V gene TRBV5-4; 11 bases line up with TRBD2. Germline CDR1 SGHNT, CDR2 YYREEE (reference sequence). The CDR3 is 17 residues long. After removal of 0 bases from V and 4 bases from J, the junction contained 7 bases not matched to a gene. CDR3 sequence: CASSLGSGGLAADTQYF. The CDR3 coding sequence is TGTGCCAGCAGCTTGGGAAGTGGGGGACTAGCGGCAGATACGCAGTATTTT.

This chain uses TRBV28 with TRBJ2-3, with 8 nucleotides matching TRBD2. This CDR3 spans 14 amino acids. The V segment lost 10 bases and the J segment 8 bases; nucleotides outside the gene matches: 14. Germline loops: CDR1 MDHEN, CDR2 SYDVKM. The CDR3 here is CAIESGGPRVTQYF. The CDR3 bases are TGTGCCATCGAGTCGGGGGGGCCTCGTGTTACGCAGTATTTT. The full variable domain, completed using reference TRBV28 and TRBJ2-3, is DVKVTQSSRYLVKRTGEKVFLECVQDMDHENMFWYRQDPGLGLRLIYFSYDVKMKEKGDIPEGYSVSREKKERFSLILESASTNQTSMYLCAIESGGPRVTQYFGPGTRLTVL.

This sequence joins TRBV19 and TRBJ2-3, with D uncertain. The germline CDR1 and CDR2 sequences are LNHDA and SQIVND (reference sequence). The CDR3 contains 13 residues. Trimming left V 4 bases short and J 6 bases short, with 11 bases between. Here the CDR3 DNA reads TGTGCCAGTAGTACCTATCTTCGGGATACGCAGTATTTT. Translation gives CASSTYLRDTQYF.

This clone appeared once. This rearrangement joins TRBV11-2 to TRBJ1-4, with a weak D call TRBD1 (5 bases). V lost 1 base and J 7 bases, leaving 16 bases between the germline ends. The CDR3 contains 16 residues. Germline V lookup: CDR1 SGHAT, CDR2 FQNNGV. The CDR3 sequence is CASSLGTRVSGEKLFF. CDR3 nucleotides: TGTGCCAGCAGCTTAGGGACCAGGGTGTCTGGTGAAAAACTGTTTTTT.

This chain links TRBV6-5 with TRBJ1-1; no firm D call. V was shortened by 7 bases and J by 7 bases, with 16 bases between the two germline ends. CDR1 is MNHEY, CDR2 SVGAGI, per germline. This CDR3 is 13 amino acids long. The CDR3 DNA sequence: TGTGCCAGCACCTCAGTTCAGACCATTGAAGCTTTCTTT. This gives the protein CASTSVQTIEAFF.

The V and J genes are TRBV19 and TRBJ2-5, with D maybe TRBD1 (7 bases). Germline CDR1 reads LNHDA; CDR2 reads SQIVND (reference sequence). The CDR3 consists of 16 residues. Trimming removed 4 bases from V and 2 bases from J, with 17 bases in between. The CDR3 DNA sequence: TGTGCCAGTAGTAGGAGGGACAGAGGGAGACAAGAGACCCAGTACTTC. Its translation: CASSRRDRGRQETQYF.

With respect to this clone: Sequence at one end of the junction differs from germline and may be a read error. The chain couples TRBV5-1 to TRBJ2-3, with 10 bases matching TRBD2. The CDR3 is 16 amino acids. CDR1 and CDR2 (germline): SGHRS, YFSETQ. The CDR3 DNA reads as TGCGCCAGCAGCAATCCGGTAGGGACTAGCGCTGATAGGCAGTATTTT. Translation gives CASSNPVGTSADRQYF.

The V gene is TRBV19, the J gene TRBJ1-1; TRBD1 might be the D (5 bases). Per germline, CDR1 LNHDA and CDR2 SQIVND (reference sequence). Trimming took 4 bases from V and 2 from J, leaving 14 bases between them. The CDR3 is 15 amino acids. As DNA, the CDR3 is TGTGCCAGTAGTACAGGAGGAGGGACTAACACTGAAGCTTTCTTT. This sequence encodes CASSTGGGTNTEAFF.

The chain combines TRBV19 with TRBJ2-1; TRBD2 agrees at 14 bases. The V segment lost 7 bases and the J segment 0 bases; nucleotides outside the gene matches: 11. CDR1 is LNHDA and CDR2 is SQIVND in the germline V gene (reference sequence). The CDR3 sequence is 19 residues long. CDR3 region: CASTPRGLAGDRSYNEQFF. CDR3 bases: TGTGCCAGTACCCCGAGGGGACTAGCGGGGGATCGCTCCTACAATGAGCAGTTCTTC.

The rearrangement links TRBV10-3 to TRBJ1-1, with a weak D call TRBD1 (6 bases). Germline lookup yields CDR1 ENHRY and CDR2 SYGVKD. This CDR3 region has 16 residues. Trimming shortened V by 4 bases and J by 0 bases, and 15 bases separated the two germline ends. The CDR3 loop is CAISVGWAGVNTEAFF. CDR3 coding DNA: TGTGCCATCAGTGTTGGGTGGGCAGGGGTGAACACTGAAGCTTTCTTT.

The chain combines TRBV20-1 with TRBJ1-4; D remains unclear. The V gene lost 6 bases and the J gene lost 5 bases, with 7 bases spanning the gap. The CDR3 sequence is 11 residues long. Looked up from germline, CDR1 is DFQATT and CDR2 is SNEGSKA (reference sequence). For the CDR3, the DNA is TGCAGTGCGGAGAGGAATGAAAAACTGTTTTTT. Its protein product is CSAERNEKLFF.

This chain joins TRBV7-2 and TRBJ2-7, with D hard to call. V was trimmed by 2 bases and J by 7 bases, leaving 12 bases between them. CDR1 and CDR2 from the germline V gene are SGHTA and FQGNSA. The CDR3 has 13 residues. The CDR3 DNA sequence: TGTGCCAGCAGCTTATCTTTATCGGAGGAGCAGTACTTC. This translates into CASSLSLSEEQYF. The variable domain in full, completed from reference TRBV7-2 and TRBJ2-7, reads GAGVSQSPSNKVTEKGKDVELRCDPISGHTALYWYRQSLGQGLEFLIYFQGNSAPDKSGLPSDRFSAERTGGSVSTLTIQRTQQEDSAVYLCASSLSLSEEQYFGPGTRLTVT.

This rearrangement joins TRBV28 to TRBJ2-1; D may be TRBD1 (6 bases). Germline CDR1 is MDHEN and CDR2 is SYDVKM. The CDR3 is made up of 13 amino acids. V lost 6 bases and J 4 bases, leaving 10 bases between the germline ends. The CDR3 region has the DNA TGTGCCAGCAGCCTAGGACAGTACAATGAGCAGTTCTTC. Translation gives CASSLGQYNEQFF.

The rearrangement uses TRBV7-2 and TRBJ1-2; 7 bases line up with TRBD1. The CDR3 runs to 17 residues. Germline V gives CDR1 SGHTA, CDR2 FQGNSA. Trimming cost V 1 base and J 2 bases; bases outside gene matches: 10. The CDR3 nucleotides read TGTGCCAGCAGCTTAGAGGCCCAGGTAGGGGGCAACTATGGCTACACCTTC. This encodes CASSLEAQVGGNYGYTF.

The chain couples TRBV12-5 to TRBJ2-5, with D unresolved. Per the germline V gene, CDR1 is LGHNT and CDR2 is FRNRAP. V lost 8 bases, J lost 7 bases, and 14 bases lay in between. The CDR3 is 12 residues long. CDR3 sequence: CASTPPEGTQYF. The CDR3 bases are TGTGCTAGTACCCCCCCGGAAGGGACCCAGTACTTC.

This clone is a singleton in its sample. The chain is built from TRBV5-5 and TRBJ2-2; D remains unclear. CDR1 and CDR2 from the germline V gene are SGHKS and YYEKEE (reference sequence). Deletions cut 2 bases from V and 5 bases from J, with 10 bases between. The CDR3 length is 14 residues. This CDR3 is CASSLSLSTGELFF. In DNA, the CDR3 is TGTGCCAGCAGCTTATCCTTGAGTACCGGGGAGCTGTTTTTT.

For this clone: A junction end diverges from the germline sequence, so it may reflect a read error. This chain uses TRBV29-1 with TRBJ2-2; D is undetermined. This CDR3 is 11 amino acids long. Germline CDR1 reads SQVTM; CDR2 reads ANQGSEA. The CDR3 protein is CSVKDTGELFF. For the CDR3, the DNA is TGCAGCGTTAAAGACACCGGGGAGCTGTTTTTT.